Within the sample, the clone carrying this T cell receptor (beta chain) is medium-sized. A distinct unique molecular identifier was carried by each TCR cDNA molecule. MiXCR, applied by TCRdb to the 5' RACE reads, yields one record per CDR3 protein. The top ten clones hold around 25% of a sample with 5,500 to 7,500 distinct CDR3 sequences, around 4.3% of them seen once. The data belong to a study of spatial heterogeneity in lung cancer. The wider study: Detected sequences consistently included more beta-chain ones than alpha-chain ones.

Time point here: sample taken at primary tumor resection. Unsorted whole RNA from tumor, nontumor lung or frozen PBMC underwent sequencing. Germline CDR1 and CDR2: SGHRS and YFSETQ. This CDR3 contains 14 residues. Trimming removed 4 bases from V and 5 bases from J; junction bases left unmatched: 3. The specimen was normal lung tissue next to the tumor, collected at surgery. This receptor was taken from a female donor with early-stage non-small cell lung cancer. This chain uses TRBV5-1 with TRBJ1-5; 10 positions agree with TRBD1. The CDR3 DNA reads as TGCGCCAGCAGCGTAGGGACAGGGGATCAGCCCCAGCATTTT. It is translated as CASSVGTGDQPQHF.